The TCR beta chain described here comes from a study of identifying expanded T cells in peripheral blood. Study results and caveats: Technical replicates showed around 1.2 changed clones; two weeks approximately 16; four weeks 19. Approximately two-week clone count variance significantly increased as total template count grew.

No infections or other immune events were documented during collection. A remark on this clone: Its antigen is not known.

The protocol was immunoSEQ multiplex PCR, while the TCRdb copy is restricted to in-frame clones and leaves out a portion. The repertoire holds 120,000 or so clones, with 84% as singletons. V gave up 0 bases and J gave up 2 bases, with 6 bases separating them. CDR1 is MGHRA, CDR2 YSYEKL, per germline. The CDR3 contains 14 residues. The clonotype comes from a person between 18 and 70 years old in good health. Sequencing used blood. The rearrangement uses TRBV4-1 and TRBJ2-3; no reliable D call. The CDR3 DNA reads TGCGCCAGCAGCCAAGATCCGGCCACAGATACGCAGTATTTT. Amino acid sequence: CASSQDPATDTQYF.